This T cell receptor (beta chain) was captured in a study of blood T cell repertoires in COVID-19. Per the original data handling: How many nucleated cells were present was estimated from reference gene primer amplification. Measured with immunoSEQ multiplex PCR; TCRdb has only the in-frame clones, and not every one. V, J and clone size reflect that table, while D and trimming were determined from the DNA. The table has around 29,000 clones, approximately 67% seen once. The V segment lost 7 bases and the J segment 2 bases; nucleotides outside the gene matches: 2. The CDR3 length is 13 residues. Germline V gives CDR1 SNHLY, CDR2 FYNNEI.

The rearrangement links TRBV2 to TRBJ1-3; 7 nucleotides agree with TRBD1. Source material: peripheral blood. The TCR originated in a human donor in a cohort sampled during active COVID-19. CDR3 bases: TGTGCCAGCAAGACAGGGACTGGAAACACCATATATTTT. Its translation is CASKTGTGNTIYF.